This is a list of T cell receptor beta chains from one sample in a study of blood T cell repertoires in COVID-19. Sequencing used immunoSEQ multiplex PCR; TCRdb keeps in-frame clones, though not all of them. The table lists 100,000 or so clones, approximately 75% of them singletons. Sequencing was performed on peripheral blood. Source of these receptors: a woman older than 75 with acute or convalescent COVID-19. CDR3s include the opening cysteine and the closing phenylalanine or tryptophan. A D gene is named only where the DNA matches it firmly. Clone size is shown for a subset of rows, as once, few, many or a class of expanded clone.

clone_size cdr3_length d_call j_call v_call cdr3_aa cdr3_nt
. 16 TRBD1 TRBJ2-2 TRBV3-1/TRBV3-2 CASSQQGAGGTGELFF TGTGCCAGCAGCCAACAGGGGGCCGGGGGCACCGGGGAGCTGTTTTTT
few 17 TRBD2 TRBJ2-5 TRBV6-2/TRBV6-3 CASSYFGLAGVQETQYF TGTGCCAGCAGTTACTTTGGACTAGCGGGGGTACAAGAGACCCAGTACTTC
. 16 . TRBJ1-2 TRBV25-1 CASSEGARGPNYGYTF TGTGCCAGCAGTGAAGGGGCCAGGGGACCTAACTATGGCTACACCTTC
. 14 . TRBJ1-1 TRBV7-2 CASSTPLMNTEAFF TGTGCCAGCAGCACACCATTGATGAACACTGAAGCTTTCTTT
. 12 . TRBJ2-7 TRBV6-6 CASTQGAYEQYF TGTGCCAGTACCCAGGGTGCCTACGAGCAGTACTTC
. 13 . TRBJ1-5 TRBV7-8 CASSRAGDQPQHF TGTGCCAGCAGCCGTGCGGGAGATCAGCCCCAGCATTTT
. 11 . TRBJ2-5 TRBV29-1 CSVLIQVTQYF TGCAGCGTACTTATCCAGGTTACCCAGTACTTC
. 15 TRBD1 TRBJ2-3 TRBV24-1 CATSDRRGIADTQYF TGTGCCACCAGTGATCGCAGGGGGATCGCAGATACGCAGTATTTT
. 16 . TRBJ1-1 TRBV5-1 CASSRDLRVDDTEAFF TGCGCCAGCAGCAGGGACTTGAGGGTGGATGACACTGAAGCTTTCTTT
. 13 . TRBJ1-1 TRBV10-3 CAISESRVFQAFF TGTGCCATCAGTGAGTCGAGGGTGTTCCAAGCTTTCTTT
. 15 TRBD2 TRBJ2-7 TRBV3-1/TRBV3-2 CASSQDPGLAYEQYF TGTGCCAGCAGCCAAGACCCGGGACTAGCCTACGAGCAGTACTTC
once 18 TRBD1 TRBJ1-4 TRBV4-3 CASSQGQGASGTNEKLFF TGCGCCAGCAGCCAAGGACAGGGGGCTAGTGGAACTAATGAAAAACTGTTTTTT
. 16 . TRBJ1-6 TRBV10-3 CAISASRGGGNSPLHF TGTGCCATCAGTGCGTCACGGGGTGGGGGGAATTCACCCCTCCACTTT
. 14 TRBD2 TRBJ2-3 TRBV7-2 CASSLGGETDTQYF TGTGCCAGCAGCTTGGGGGGGGAGACAGATACGCAGTATTTT
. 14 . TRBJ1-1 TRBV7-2 CASSSHGVRTEAFF TGTGCCAGCAGCTCTCACGGGGTGCGGACTGAAGCTTTCTTT
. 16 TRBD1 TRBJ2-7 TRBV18 CASSPGLRTGAYEQYF TGTGCCAGCTCACCCGGGCTTCGGACAGGGGCTTACGAGCAGTACTTC
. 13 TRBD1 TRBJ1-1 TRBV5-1 CASNRGLGTEAFF TGCGCCAGCAACAGGGGGCTGGGCACTGAAGCTTTCTTT
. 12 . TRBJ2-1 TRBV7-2 CASSRFDGGLFF TGTGCCAGCAGCCGCTTCGACGGGGGGCTGTTCTTC
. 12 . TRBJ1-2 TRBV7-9 CASSPVSYGYTF TGTGCCAGCAGCCCTGTATCCTATGGCTACACCTTC
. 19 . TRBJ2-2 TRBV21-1 CASSKGGPKDSPNTGELFF TGTGCCAGCAGCAAAGGAGGGCCTAAGGACAGTCCGAACACCGGGGAGCTGTTTTTT
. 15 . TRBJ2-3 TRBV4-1 CASSRRDFLTDTQYF TGCGCCAGCAGCCGCAGGGATTTCCTCACAGATACGCAGTATTTT
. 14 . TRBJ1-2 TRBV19 CASNSRQEIYGYTF TGTGCCAGTAATTCAAGACAGGAAATCTATGGCTACACCTTC
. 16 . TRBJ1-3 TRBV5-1 CASSSGQFPSGNTIYF TGCGCCAGCAGCTCCGGACAGTTCCCCTCTGGAAACACCATATATTTT
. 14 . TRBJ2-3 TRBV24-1 CATSDFPISDTQYF TGTGCCACCAGTGATTTCCCTATTTCAGATACGCAGTATTTT
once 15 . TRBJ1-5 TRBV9 CASSVGGASNQPQHF TGTGCCAGCAGCGTTGGGGGCGCGAGCAATCAGCCCCAGCATTTT
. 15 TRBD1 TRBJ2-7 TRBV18 CASSPPGTETYEQYF TGTGCCAGCTCACCCCCCGGGACAGAGACCTACGAGCAGTACTTC
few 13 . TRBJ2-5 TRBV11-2 CASSSIGVSTQYF TGTGCCAGCAGCTCCATAGGAGTCTCAACCCAGTACTTC
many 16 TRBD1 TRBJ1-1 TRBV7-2 CASSSRPGQMNTEAFF TGTGCCAGCAGCTCGCGACCGGGACAGATGAACACTGAAGCTTTCTTT
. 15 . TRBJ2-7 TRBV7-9 CASSLAGANYYEQYF TGTGCCAGCAGCTTAGCGGGGGCCAACTACTACGAGCAGTACTTC
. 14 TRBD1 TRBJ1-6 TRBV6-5 CASWTGVNNSPLHF TGTGCCAGCTGGACAGGGGTTAACAATTCACCCCTCCACTTT
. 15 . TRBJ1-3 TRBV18 CASSPRAQWINTIYF TGTGCCAGCTCACCCAGGGCACAGTGGATAAACACCATATATTTT
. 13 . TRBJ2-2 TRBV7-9 CASSLTGPGELFF TGTGCCAGCAGCTTAACAGGCCCCGGGGAGCTGTTTTTT
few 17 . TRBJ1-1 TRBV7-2 CASSPMGGVSSGGEAFF TGTGCCAGCAGCCCGATGGGGGGGGTTAGCTCCGGAGGGGAAGCTTTCTTT
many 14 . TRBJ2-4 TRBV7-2 CASSPWVGGNIQYF TGTGCCAGCAGCCCCTGGGTTGGAGGAAACATTCAGTACTTC
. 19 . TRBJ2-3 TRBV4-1 CASSQDGTGGFPNTDTQYF TGCGCCAGCAGCCAAGATGGGACGGGGGGCTTCCCAAACACAGATACGCAGTATTTT
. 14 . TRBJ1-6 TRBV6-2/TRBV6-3 CASSPWGDNSPLHF TGTGCCAGCAGCCCCTGGGGGGATAATTCACCCCTCCACTTT
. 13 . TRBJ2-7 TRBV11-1 CASSSGVPYEQYF TGTGCCAGCAGCTCAGGGGTGCCCTACGAGCAGTACTTC
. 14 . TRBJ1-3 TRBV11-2 CASSLWTSGNTIYF TGTGCCAGCAGCTTATGGACATCTGGAAACACCATATATTTT
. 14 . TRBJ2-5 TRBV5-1 CASSPGNRGETQYF TGCGCCAGCAGTCCTGGGAACAGAGGGGAGACCCAGTACTTC
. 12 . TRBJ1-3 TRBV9 CASGDSGNTIYF TGTGCCAGCGGAGACTCTGGAAACACCATATATTTT
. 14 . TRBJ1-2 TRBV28 CASRTPTVNYGYTF TGTGCCAGCAGAACCCCGACAGTTAACTATGGCTACACCTTC
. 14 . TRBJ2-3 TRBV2 CASSRTASTDTQYF TGTGCCAGCAGTCGGACAGCTAGCACAGATACGCAGTATTTT